This T cell receptor (beta chain) was identified during a study of early T cells in non-severe SARS-CoV-2 infection. Study as a whole: The chains were unpaired, and the sequenced material was bulk RNA from unsorted whole blood.

Using its own MiXCR run on the 5' RACE reads, TCRdb lists one record per CDR3 protein. The sample yields just over 95,000 distinct CDR3 sequences, approximately 11% seen once. This clonotype was detected only a few times. The CDR3 contains 12 residues. The germline V gene has CDR1 SGHDT and CDR2 YYEEEE. With 0 bases clipped from V and 10 bases from J, the junction kept 2 bases outside the gene matches. The sequence was collected from an adult who was a healthcare worker with PCR-confirmed SARS-CoV-2 infection or an uninfected control (not recorded which). What was sequenced was whole blood. This rearrangement joins TRBV5-6 to TRBJ1-1; the match to TRBD1 covers 8 bases. As DNA, the CDR3 is TGTGCCAGCAGCTTGGGGGACAGGTTAGCTTTCTTT. It is translated as CASSLGDRLAFF.